This TCR beta chain was sequenced for a study of blood T cell repertoires in COVID-19. The repertoire was sequenced with immunoSEQ multiplex PCR; TCRdb's copy has only in-frame clones and lacks some. The table records about 200,000 clones, 80% of them present only once. In terms of age and location, participants ranged from roughly 18 to 100 years and lived in about 25 US areas. Participant-reported clinical history was the basis for cohort assignment. The germline V gene has CDR1 MNHNS and CDR2 SASEGT. With 3 bases removed from V and 9 bases from J, the gap between germline ends came to 14 bases. The CDR3 runs 13 residues.

The specimen sequenced was PBMCs or T cells enriched from blood (not recorded which). The rearrangement links TRBV6-1 to TRBJ1-1; unclear D gene. This clonotype originated in a woman in her thirties or forties with acute COVID-19. The CDR3 region has the DNA TGTGCCAGCAGTGAGGCCGCTGTGGCAAAAGCTTTCTTT. Protein sequence: CASSEAAVAKAFF.